These 7 T cell receptor beta chains originate from one sample sequenced in a study of vaccination effects on CD4 cells after COVID-19. Expansion with viral peptide pools was applied to antigen-specific CD4+ T cells by the ViraFEST assay prior to sequencing. Isolation of CD4+ T cells took place after 10 to 11 days of culture. Everyone in the study got two shots of either the BNT162b2 or mRNA-1273 vaccine. TCRdb's copy holds only in-frame clones and misses some; the assay was immunoSEQ multiplex PCR. The sample contains around 46,000 clones, over 60% of which appear only once. Their specific antigens are unknown. Specimen: CD4+ T cells from PBMCs cultured with HCoV-OC43 spike peptides, collected after COVID-19 vaccination. Subset described: HCoV-OC43 spike overlapping peptide pool stimulation. These receptors all come from a human donor who received a COVID-19 vaccine.

The chain is built from TRBV27 and TRBJ2-3, with 9 bases identical to TRBD1. After removal of 4 bases from V and 14 bases from J, the junction contained 10 bases not matched to a gene. The V gene's germline CDR1 is MNHEY and CDR2 SMNVEV (reference sequence). CDR3 length: 13 amino acids. The CDR3 region is CASSSFRDRAGYF. The CDR3 DNA sequence: TGTGCCAGCAGTTCCTTTCGGGACAGGGCGGGGTATTTT.

The J gene is TRBJ1-3, the V gene TRBV7-9; no clear D gene. Between the trimmed V and J ends, which lost 2 bases and 0 bases, there was a span of 8 bases. This CDR3 has 15 amino acids. Looked up from germline, CDR1 is SEHNR and CDR2 is FQNEAQ (reference sequence). The CDR3 DNA sequence: TGTGCCAGCAGCTTATCTGTCCGCTCTGGAAACACCATATATTTT. Translated, it gives CASSLSVRSGNTIYF.

The chain couples TRBV6-2 or TRBV6-3 to TRBJ1-2, with TRBD1 matching 7 bases. The CDR3 has 15 residues. V shed 6 bases, J shed 4 bases, and the junction held 11 bases outside the gene matches. Germline V gene lookup returns CDR1 MNHEY and CDR2 SVGEGT. The CDR3 sequence is CASSRNRQGGYGYTF. The CDR3 coding sequence is TGTGCCAGCAGCCGCAATCGACAGGGCGGCTATGGCTACACCTTC.

CDR3 sequence (DNA): TGTGCCAGCTCACGCGATGCACAGGCGGCTGGAAACACCATATATTTT. This codes for CASSRDAQAAGNTIYF. The chain is built from TRBV18 and TRBJ1-3; TRBD1 is a possible D gene (5 bases). The V end lost 4 bases, the J end lost 2 bases, and 15 bases lay between the germline ends. The CDR3 has 16 residues. Germline CDR1 KGHSH, CDR2 LQKENI.

The chain uses TRBV10-3 and TRBJ2-1, with TRBD1 as a possible D gene (5 bases). The CDR3 runs to 12 residues. Germline CDR1 reads ENHRY; CDR2 reads SYGVKD. The ends were cut back, 6 bases at V and 8 bases at J, with 11 bases in the middle. Written as DNA, the CDR3 is TGTGCCATCAGGACAGATAGGGATGAGCAGTTCTTC. Translation: CAIRTDRDEQFF.

The chain combines TRBV3-1 (or the pseudogene TRBV3-2) with TRBJ2-1; 7 bases are a match to TRBD2. The trim removed 3 bases at V and 7 bases at J, leaving 18 bases unmatched. The CDR3 runs 18 residues. Per the germline V gene, CDR1 is LGHDT and CDR2 is YNNKEL (reference sequence). The DNA for the CDR3 is TGTGCCAGCAGCCAGGTGTTCTCTGGACTAGTGTTGGGGAATGAGCAGTTCTTC. It translates to CASSQVFSGLVLGNEQFF.

The chain uses TRBV19 and TRBJ1-6, with TRBD1 matching 8 bases. V lost 4 bases and J lost 7; bases outside the gene matches: 12. The germline gives CDR1 LNHDA, CDR2 SQIVND (reference sequence). The CDR3 has 17 residues. The CDR3 protein is CASSNNPRQGRNSPLHF. The CDR3 DNA sequence: TGTGCCAGTAGTAACAATCCGAGACAGGGGAGGAATTCACCCCTCCACTTT.